Each of the 28 T cell receptor beta chains below was sequenced from the same sample in a study of blood T cell repertoires in COVID-19. Assay: immunoSEQ multiplex PCR; the TCRdb copy retains only in-frame clones and omits some. The table has about 160,000 clones, roughly 93% seen once. The sample taken for sequencing was peripheral blood. All receptors come from a woman in her forties or fifties with acute or convalescent COVID-19.

The chain combines TRBV10-3 with TRBJ1-1; D remains unclear. Germline values: CDR1 ENHRY, CDR2 SYGVKD. The CDR3 covers 14 residues. V lost 0 bases to trimming and J lost 2 bases, with 7 bases between them. In DNA, the CDR3 is TGTGCCATCAGTGAGTCGAGGCCCAACACTGAAGCTTTCTTT. Translation gives CAISESRPNTEAFF.

This clone was picked up a small number of times. The chain combines TRBV5-1 with TRBJ1-2; 10 nucleotides align to TRBD1. The length of the CDR3 is 16 residues. The V segment lost 0 bases and the J segment 0 bases; nucleotides outside the gene matches: 2. CDR1 is SGHRS, CDR2 YFSETQ, per germline. CDR3 DNA sequence: TGCGCCAGCAGCTTGGGACAGGGGGCGGCTAACTATGGCTACACCTTC. Translated: CASSLGQGAANYGYTF.

V and J are TRBV7-2 and TRBJ2-7; D uncertain. Trimming pared 0 bases from V and 7 bases from J, leaving 10 bases between. The CDR3 has 13 amino acids. Germline CDR1 SGHTA, CDR2 FQGNSA. The CDR3: CASSLARWREQYF. The CDR3 DNA sequence: TGTGCCAGCAGCTTAGCGCGGTGGAGAGAGCAGTACTTC.

The chain links TRBV11-2 to TRBJ2-5; 7 nucleotides line up with TRBD2. V was pared by 8 bases and J by 5 bases, with 11 bases of the junction left unmatched. The CDR3 contains 14 residues. The germline CDR1 and CDR2 sequences are SGHAT and FQNNGV. The CDR3, as DNA: TGTGCCAGCGGGGAAAGCGGAGCGGGGGAGACCCAGTACTTC. It codes for CASGESGAGETQYF.

The V and J genes are TRBV9 and TRBJ1-1, with 7 bases lining up with TRBD1. CDR1 is SGDLS and CDR2 is YYNGEE in the germline V gene. The CDR3 runs 16 residues. With V trimmed by 4 bases and J by 4 bases, 13 bases remained unmatched. CDR3 nucleotide sequence: TGTGCCAGCAGCAGGAGACAGGGTGGGGGTAGCACTGAAGCTTTCTTT. The encoded protein is CASSRRQGGGSTEAFF. Filled out from reference TRBV9 and TRBJ1-1, the complete variable domain reads DSGVTQTPKHLITATGQRVTLRCSPRSGDLSVYWYQQSLDQGLQFLIQYYNGEERAKGNILERFSAQQFPDLHSELNLSSLELGDSALYFCASSRRQGGGSTEAFFGQGTRLTVV.

This clone was counted a few times. The rearrangement joins TRBV6-1 to TRBJ2-1; TRBD2 matches 12 bases. Unmatched junction bases numbered 1, after V lost 4 bases and J lost 0 bases. Germline values: CDR1 MNHNS, CDR2 SASEGT. The CDR3 spans 16 residues. The DNA for the CDR3 is TGTGCCAGCAGTGGACTAGCGGGAGCCTCCTACAATGAGCAGTTCTTC. It encodes CASSGLAGASYNEQFF.

V is TRBV6-5 and J is TRBJ1-1, with D possibly being TRBD1 (6 bases). The CDR3 loop spans 14 amino acids. Germline CDR1 reads MNHEY; CDR2 reads SVGAGI. V was cut by 6 bases and J by 4 bases, with 15 bases left in between. The CDR3 reads CASRPPGAGTEAFF. The CDR3 DNA reads TGTGCCAGCAGGCCCCCAGGGGCGGGCACTGAAGCTTTCTTT.

This chain links TRBV15 with TRBJ2-5; D is unclear. V lost 1 base, J lost 5 bases, and 5 bases lay in between. Germline values: CDR1 LNHNV, CDR2 YYDKDF (reference sequence). The CDR3 has 12 residues. The CDR3 sequence: CATSRALETQYF. In DNA form, the CDR3 reads TGTGCCACCAGCAGAGCCCTGGAGACCCAGTACTTC.

This sequence joins TRBV28 and TRBJ1-4, with TRBD1 matching 7 bases. Germline V gene data show CDR1 as MDHEN and CDR2 as SYDVKM. V shed 3 bases, J shed 8 bases, and the junction held 9 bases outside the gene matches. The length of the CDR3 is 15 residues. The CDR3 nucleotides read TGTGCCAGCAGTTTGCCGACAGGGCTGAAGGAAAAACTGTTTTTT. It yields the protein CASSLPTGLKEKLFF.

The chain uses TRBV18 and TRBJ1-1; perhaps TRBD1 as D (5 bases). This CDR3 comprises 13 residues. Germline CDR1 KGHSH, CDR2 LQKENI. Trimming took 0 bases from V and 10 from J, leaving 12 bases between them. DNA of the CDR3: TGTGCCAGCTCACCACCATTATTTCAGGGAGCTTTCTTT. As protein: CASSPPLFQGAFF.

The chain carries TRBV15 and TRBJ1-2, with D perhaps matching TRBD1 (6 bases). The CDR3 is 15 amino acids. Germline V gives CDR1 LNHNV, CDR2 YYDKDF (reference sequence). Trimming left V 5 bases short and J 0 bases short, with 13 bases between. As DNA, the CDR3 is TGTGCCACCAGCTCTGGACAGAGAGCTAACTATGGCTACACCTTC. This gives the protein CATSSGQRANYGYTF.

The chain uses TRBV24-1 and TRBJ1-5; no reliable D call. Trimming removed 5 bases from V and 4 bases from J, with 5 bases in between. Germline CDR1 reads KGHDR; CDR2 reads SFDVKD. The CDR3 has 12 amino acids. This CDR3 is CATSASNQPQHF. As DNA, the CDR3 is TGTGCCACCAGTGCCTCTAATCAGCCCCAGCATTTT.

The V gene is TRBV11-2, the J gene TRBJ1-1; possible D gene TRBD1, 5 bases. This CDR3 spans 14 amino acids. Germline CDR1 SGHAT, CDR2 FQNNGV. V lost 5 bases and J lost 1, with 11 bases in between. The CDR3 coding sequence is TGTGCCAGCAGCGCGGGACCGAAGAACACTGAAGCTTTCTTT. The encoded protein is CASSAGPKNTEAFF. The whole variable domain, remainder taken from reference TRBV11-2 and TRBJ1-1, is EAGVAQSPRYKIIEKRQSVAFWCNPISGHATLYWYQQILGQGPKLLIQFQNNGVVDDSQLPKDRFSAERLKGVDSTLKIQPAKLEDSAVYLCASSAGPKNTEAFFGQGTRLTVV.

This clone is a singleton in its sample. The chain joins TRBV29-1 to TRBJ1-1; a possible D gene is TRBD1 (5 bases). Germline V lookup: CDR1 SQVTM, CDR2 ANQGSEA. The CDR3 loop spans 14 amino acids. V shed 3 bases and J shed 0 bases, with 11 bases lying between them. CDR3 residues: CSVDREDMNTEAFF. CDR3 nucleotides: TGCAGCGTTGACAGGGAGGACATGAACACTGAAGCTTTCTTT. Supplemented by reference TRBV29-1 and TRBJ1-1, the full variable domain reads SAVISQKPSRDICQRGTSLTIQCQVDSQVTMMFWYRQQPGQSLTLIATANQGSEATYESGFVIDKFPISRPNLTFSTLTVSNMSPEDSSIYLCSVDREDMNTEAFFGQGTRLTVV.

J is TRBJ2-1 and V is TRBV7-2; 10 positions agree with TRBD1. CDR3 size: 17 residues. Germline CDR1 SGHTA, CDR2 FQGNSA. The V gene end was trimmed by 5 bases and the J gene end by 3 bases; junction bases not matched to a gene: 10. The CDR3 DNA reads as TGTGCCAGCAGCGACGATTTGACAGGGGGCCGCTACAATGAGCAGTTCTTC. This encodes CASSDDLTGGRYNEQFF.

This sequence joins TRBV18 and TRBJ1-2; maybe TRBD1 (5 bases). Germline lookup yields CDR1 KGHSH and CDR2 LQKENI. V lost 2 bases, J lost 4 bases, and 8 bases lay in between. This CDR3 is 13 amino acids long. This CDR3 is CASSPGAVYGYTF. The DNA for the CDR3 is TGTGCCAGCTCACCAGGGGCGGTCTATGGCTACACCTTC.

The CDR3 nucleotides are TGTGCCAGCAGCCGCCCCGGGACAGGGTACGAGCAGTACTTC. Translating it yields CASSRPGTGYEQYF. This chain links TRBV7-9 with TRBJ2-7, with 9 bases aligning to TRBD1. CDR1 is SEHNR, CDR2 FQNEAQ, per germline (reference sequence). With 5 bases clipped from V and 4 bases from J, the junction kept 6 bases outside the gene matches. This CDR3 has 14 residues.

The chain links TRBV25-1 to TRBJ1-2; 7 bases are a match to TRBD1. The CDR3 runs 17 residues. CDR1 and CDR2 from the germline V gene are MGHDK and SYGVNS. Trimming took 3 bases from V and 4 from J; bases not matched to a gene: 14. The CDR3 loop reads CASSDNPPGQRVYGYTF. The CDR3 coding sequence is TGTGCCAGCAGTGACAATCCACCGGGACAGCGGGTCTATGGCTACACCTTC.

The rearrangement links TRBV19 to TRBJ1-5; D is possibly TRBD1 (6 bases). CDR1 LNHDA and CDR2 SQIVND come from the germline V gene (reference sequence). CDR3 length: 13 amino acids. Between the trimmed V and J ends, which lost 7 bases and 6 bases, there was a span of 13 bases. As DNA, the CDR3 is TGTGCCAGTAATACAGGGCTGGGTCAGCCCCAGCATTTT. It is translated as CASNTGLGQPQHF.

The chain joins TRBV5-4 to TRBJ1-2; the match to TRBD1 covers 9 bases. The length of the CDR3 is 14 residues. V was clipped by 0 bases and J by 5 bases; unmatched bases: 2. Germline V gene data show CDR1 as SGHNT and CDR2 as YYREEE (reference sequence). The CDR3: CASSLDRGQYGYTF. The CDR3 coding sequence is TGTGCCAGCAGCTTGGACAGGGGGCAATATGGCTACACCTTC.

This sequence joins TRBV7-9 and TRBJ2-7; unclear D gene. Germline-derived CDR1 and CDR2 are SEHNR and FQNEAQ (reference sequence). Trimming took off 1 base at V and 6 bases at J, with 10 bases between the two ends. The CDR3 covers 13 residues. CDR3 coding DNA: TGTGCCAGCAGCTTAGTAGCAGCTGGCGAGCAGTACTTC. Protein: CASSLVAAGEQYF.

About this clone itself: Relative to the germline gene, one junction end is altered; a read error may explain this. The chain recombines TRBV11-2 with TRBJ1-2; 7 bases are a match to TRBD1. The CDR3 sequence is 14 residues long. Per the germline V gene, CDR1 is SGHAT and CDR2 is FQNNGV. CDR3 sequence (DNA): TGTGCCAGCAGCTCCTTGGGCTCAGGGGTACGGACAGGCTTC. Translated: CASSSLGSGVRTGF.

This rearrangement joins TRBV20-1 to TRBJ1-1; 9 bases align to TRBD1. V was pared by 1 base and J by 11 bases, with 2 bases of the junction left unmatched. The V gene's germline CDR1 is DFQATT and CDR2 SNEGSKA (reference sequence). The CDR3 covers 11 residues. CDR3 coding DNA: TGCAGTGCTAGAGGGGACAGGGTCGCTTTCTTT. Translation: CSARGDRVAFF.

In DNA, the CDR3 is TGTGCCAGCAGTTGGGACCGGGACTACCATACGCAGTATTTT. The encoded protein is CASSWDRDYHTQYF. V gene TRBV28 combines with J gene TRBJ2-3, with 7 bases lining up with TRBD2. Germline lookup yields CDR1 MDHEN and CDR2 SYDVKM. J lost 7 bases, V lost 4 bases, and 8 bases had no gene match. The CDR3 is 14 residues long.

The J gene is TRBJ1-1, the V gene TRBV27; perhaps TRBD1 as D (5 bases). The CDR3 has 14 residues. The ends were cut back, 5 bases at V and 3 bases at J, with 13 bases in the middle. Germline-derived CDR1 and CDR2 are MNHEY and SMNVEV (reference sequence). CDR3 sequence: CASSPRVYDTEAFF. The DNA of the CDR3 is TGTGCCAGCAGTCCCAGGGTTTATGACACTGAAGCTTTCTTT.

The rearrangement uses TRBV7-8 and TRBJ2-7, with D tentatively TRBD2 (7 bases). The germline V gene encodes CDR1 SGHVS and CDR2 FQNEAQ. This CDR3 spans 15 amino acids. V was cut by 2 bases and J by 4 bases, with 15 bases left in between. CDR3 loop: CASSLIEGGGYEQYF. Written as DNA, the CDR3 is TGTGCCAGCAGCTTAATCGAGGGAGGGGGTTACGAGCAGTACTTC.

The chain recombines TRBV4-1 with TRBJ2-5; 7 nucleotides line up with TRBD2. CDR1 MGHRA and CDR2 YSYEKL come from the germline V gene. CDR3 size: 17 residues. J was trimmed by 0 bases and V by 1 base; bases with no gene match: 8. The CDR3 is CASSQVAGAQYQETQYF. DNA for the CDR3: TGCGCCAGCAGCCAAGTGGCGGGAGCGCAGTACCAAGAGACCCAGTACTTC.

The chain employs TRBV9 and TRBJ1-1; D not certain. Germline-derived CDR1 and CDR2 are SGDLS and YYNGEE. Trimming stripped 4 bases from V and 3 bases from J, with 13 bases between. The CDR3 sequence is 14 residues long. CDR3 protein: CASSPYVVDTEAFF. The CDR3 nucleotides are TGTGCCAGCAGCCCCTATGTCGTGGACACTGAAGCTTTCTTT.